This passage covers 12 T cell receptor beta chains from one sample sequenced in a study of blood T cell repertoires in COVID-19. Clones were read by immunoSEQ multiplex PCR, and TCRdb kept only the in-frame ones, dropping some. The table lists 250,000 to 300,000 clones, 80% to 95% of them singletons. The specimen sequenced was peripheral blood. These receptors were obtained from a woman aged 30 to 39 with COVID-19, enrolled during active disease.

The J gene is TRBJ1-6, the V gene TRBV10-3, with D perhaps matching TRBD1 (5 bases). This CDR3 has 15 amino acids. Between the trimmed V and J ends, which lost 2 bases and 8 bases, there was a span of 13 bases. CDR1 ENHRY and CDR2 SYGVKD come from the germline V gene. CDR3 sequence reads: CAISEGLGGDSPLHF. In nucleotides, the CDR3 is TGTGCCATCAGTGAGGGGCTGGGAGGGGATTCACCCCTCCACTTT.

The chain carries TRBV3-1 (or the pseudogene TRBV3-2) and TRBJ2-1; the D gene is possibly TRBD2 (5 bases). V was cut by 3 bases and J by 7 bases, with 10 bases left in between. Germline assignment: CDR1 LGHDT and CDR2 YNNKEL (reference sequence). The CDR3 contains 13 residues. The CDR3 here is CASSHATGNEQFF. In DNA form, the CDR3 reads TGTGCCAGCAGCCATGCTACGGGGAATGAGCAGTTCTTC.

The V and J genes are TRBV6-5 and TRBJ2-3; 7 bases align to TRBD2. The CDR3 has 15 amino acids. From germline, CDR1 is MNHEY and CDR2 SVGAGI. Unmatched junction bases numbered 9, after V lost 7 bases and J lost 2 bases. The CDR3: CASTPGTKYTDTQYF. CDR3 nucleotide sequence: TGTGCCAGCACCCCCGGGACTAAATACACAGATACGCAGTATTTT.

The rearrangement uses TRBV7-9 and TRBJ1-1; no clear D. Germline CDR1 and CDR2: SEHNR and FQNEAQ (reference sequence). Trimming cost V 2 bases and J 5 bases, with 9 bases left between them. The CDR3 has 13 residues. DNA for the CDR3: TGTGCCAGCAGCTTACTCGGGTATACTGAAGCTTTCTTT. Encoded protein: CASSLLGYTEAFF.

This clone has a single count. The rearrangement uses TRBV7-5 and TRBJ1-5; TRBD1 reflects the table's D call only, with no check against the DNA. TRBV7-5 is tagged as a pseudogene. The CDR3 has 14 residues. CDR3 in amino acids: CVRSLQGMNQPQHF. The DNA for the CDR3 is TGTGTCAGATCCTTACAGGGGATGAATCAGCCCCAGCATTTT.

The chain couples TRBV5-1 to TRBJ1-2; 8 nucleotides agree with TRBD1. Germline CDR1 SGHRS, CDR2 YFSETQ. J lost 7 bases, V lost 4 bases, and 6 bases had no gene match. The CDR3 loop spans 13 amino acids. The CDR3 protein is CASSVDRVFGYTF. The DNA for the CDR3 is TGCGCCAGCAGCGTGGACAGGGTGTTTGGCTACACCTTC.

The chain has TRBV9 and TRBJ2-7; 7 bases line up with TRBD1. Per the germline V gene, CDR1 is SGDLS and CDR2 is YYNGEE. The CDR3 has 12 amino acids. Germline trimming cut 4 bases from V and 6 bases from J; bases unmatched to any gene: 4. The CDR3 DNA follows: TGTGCCAGCAGCCCTGGACAGGCCGAGCAGTACTTC. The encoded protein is CASSPGQAEQYF.

The DNA for the CDR3 is TGTGCCAGTAGCACCGGGACAGGGGGCGGTTACGAGCAGTACTTC. Protein product: CASSTGTGGGYEQYF. The chain carries TRBV19 and TRBJ2-7; 12 bases match TRBD1. V lost 6 bases and J lost 4; bases outside the gene matches: 7. Germline V gene data show CDR1 as LNHDA and CDR2 as SQIVND (reference sequence). The CDR3 totals 15 residues.

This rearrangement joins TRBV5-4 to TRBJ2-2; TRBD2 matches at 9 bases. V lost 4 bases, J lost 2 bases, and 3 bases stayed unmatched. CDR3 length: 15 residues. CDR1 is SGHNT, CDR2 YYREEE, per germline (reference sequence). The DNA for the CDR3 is TGTGCCAGCAGCCCGACTAGCGGCAACACCGGGGAGCTGTTTTTT. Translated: CASSPTSGNTGELFF.

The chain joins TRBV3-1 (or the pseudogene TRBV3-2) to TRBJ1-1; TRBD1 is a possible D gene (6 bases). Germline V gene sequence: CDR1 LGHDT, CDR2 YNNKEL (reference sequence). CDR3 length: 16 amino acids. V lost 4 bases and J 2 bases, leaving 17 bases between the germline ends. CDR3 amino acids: CASSPKQGGRNTEAFF. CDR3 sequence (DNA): TGTGCCAGCAGCCCTAAACAGGGTGGTCGTAACACTGAAGCTTTCTTT.

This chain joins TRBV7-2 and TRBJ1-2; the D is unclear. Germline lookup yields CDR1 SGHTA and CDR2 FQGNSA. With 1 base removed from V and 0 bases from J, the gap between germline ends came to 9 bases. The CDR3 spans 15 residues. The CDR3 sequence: CASSLGVTTNYGYTF. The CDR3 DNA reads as TGTGCCAGCAGCTTAGGCGTCACTACTAACTATGGCTACACCTTC.

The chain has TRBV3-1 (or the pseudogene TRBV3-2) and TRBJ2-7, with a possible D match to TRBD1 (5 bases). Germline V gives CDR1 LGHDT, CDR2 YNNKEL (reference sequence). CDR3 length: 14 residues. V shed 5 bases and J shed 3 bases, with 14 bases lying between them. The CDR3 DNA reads TGTGCCAGCAGCTTCCGACCTGACAGCTACGAGCAGTACTTC. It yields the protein CASSFRPDSYEQYF.